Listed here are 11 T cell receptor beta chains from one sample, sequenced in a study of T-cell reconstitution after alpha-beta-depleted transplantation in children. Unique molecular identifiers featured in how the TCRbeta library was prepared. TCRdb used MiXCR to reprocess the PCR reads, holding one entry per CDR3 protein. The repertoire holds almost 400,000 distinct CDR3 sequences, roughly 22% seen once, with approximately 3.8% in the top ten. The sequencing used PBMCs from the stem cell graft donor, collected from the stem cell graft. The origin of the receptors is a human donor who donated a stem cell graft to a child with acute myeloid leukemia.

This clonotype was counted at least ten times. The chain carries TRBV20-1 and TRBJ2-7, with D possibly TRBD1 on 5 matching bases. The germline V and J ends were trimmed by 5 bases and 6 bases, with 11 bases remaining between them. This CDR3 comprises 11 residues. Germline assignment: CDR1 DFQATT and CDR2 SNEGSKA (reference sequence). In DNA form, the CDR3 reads TGCAGTGCTCTGACAGAGCTCGAGCAGTACTTC. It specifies CSALTELEQYF.

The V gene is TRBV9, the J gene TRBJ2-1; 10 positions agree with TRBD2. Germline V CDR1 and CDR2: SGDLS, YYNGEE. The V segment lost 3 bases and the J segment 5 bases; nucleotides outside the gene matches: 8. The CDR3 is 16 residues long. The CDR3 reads CASSAPGSGRHNEQFF. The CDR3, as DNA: TGTGCCAGCAGCGCTCCCGGTAGCGGGAGGCACAATGAGCAGTTCTTC.

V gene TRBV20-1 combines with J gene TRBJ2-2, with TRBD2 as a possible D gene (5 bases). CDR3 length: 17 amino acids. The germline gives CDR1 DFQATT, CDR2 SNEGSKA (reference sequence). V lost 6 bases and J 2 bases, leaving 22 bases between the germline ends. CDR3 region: CSAKKVGQRLNTGELFF. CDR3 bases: TGCAGTGCAAAAAAAGTCGGGCAGAGACTAAACACCGGGGAGCTGTTTTTT.

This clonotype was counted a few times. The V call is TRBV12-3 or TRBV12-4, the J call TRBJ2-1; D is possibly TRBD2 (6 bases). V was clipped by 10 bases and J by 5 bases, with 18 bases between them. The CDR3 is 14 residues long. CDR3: CATAGWQVNNEQFF. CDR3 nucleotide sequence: TGTGCCACCGCGGGGTGGCAAGTTAACAATGAGCAGTTCTTC.

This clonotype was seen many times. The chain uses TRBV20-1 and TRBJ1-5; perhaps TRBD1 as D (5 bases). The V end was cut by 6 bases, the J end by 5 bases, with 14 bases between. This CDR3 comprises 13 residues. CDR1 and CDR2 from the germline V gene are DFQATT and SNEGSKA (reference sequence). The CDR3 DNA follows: TGCAGTGCCAGGGACCTTAGGGATCAGCCCCAGCATTTT. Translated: CSARDLRDQPQHF.

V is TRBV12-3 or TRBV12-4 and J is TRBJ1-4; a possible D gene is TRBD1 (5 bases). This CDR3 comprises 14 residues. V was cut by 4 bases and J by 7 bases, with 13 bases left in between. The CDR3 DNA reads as TGTGCCAGCAGTTCTGGGGGGGAAGGTGAAAAACTGTTTTTT. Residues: CASSSGGEGEKLFF.

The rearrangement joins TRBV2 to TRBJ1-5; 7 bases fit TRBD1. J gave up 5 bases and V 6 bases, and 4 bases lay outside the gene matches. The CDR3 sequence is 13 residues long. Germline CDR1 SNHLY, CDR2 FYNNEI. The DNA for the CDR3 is TGTGCCAGCAGCGACAGGGAGGATCAGCCCCAGCATTTT. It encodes CASSDREDQPQHF.

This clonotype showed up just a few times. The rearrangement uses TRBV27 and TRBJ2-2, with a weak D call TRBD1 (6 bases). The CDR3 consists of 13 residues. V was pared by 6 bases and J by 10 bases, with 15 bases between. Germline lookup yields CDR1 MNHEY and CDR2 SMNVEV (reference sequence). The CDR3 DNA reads TGTGCCAGCAGCCCCGGACAGTTCGTGGAGCTGTTTTTT. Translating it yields CASSPGQFVELFF.

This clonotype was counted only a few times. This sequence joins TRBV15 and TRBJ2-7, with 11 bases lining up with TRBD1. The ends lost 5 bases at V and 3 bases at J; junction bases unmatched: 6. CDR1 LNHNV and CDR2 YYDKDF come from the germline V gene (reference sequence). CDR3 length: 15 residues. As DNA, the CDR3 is TGTGCCACCAGCGGCGGGACAGGGGGAAACTACGAGCAGTACTTC. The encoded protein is CATSGGTGGNYEQYF.

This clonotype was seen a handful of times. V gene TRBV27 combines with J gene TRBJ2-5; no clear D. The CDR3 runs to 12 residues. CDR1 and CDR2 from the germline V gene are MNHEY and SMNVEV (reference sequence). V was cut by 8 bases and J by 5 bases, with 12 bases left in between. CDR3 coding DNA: TGTGCCAGCGGGCTCCTCGAGGAGACCCAGTACTTC. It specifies CASGLLEETQYF.

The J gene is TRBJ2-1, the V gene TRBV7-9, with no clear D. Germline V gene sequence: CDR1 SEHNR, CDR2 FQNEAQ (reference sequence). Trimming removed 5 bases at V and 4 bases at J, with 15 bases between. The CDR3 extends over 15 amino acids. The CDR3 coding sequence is TGTGCCAGCAGCCCTAGGAACGAGCCTTACAATGAGCAGTTCTTC. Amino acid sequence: CASSPRNEPYNEQFF.